Following are 6 T cell receptor beta chains from one sample sequenced in a study of identical twins (dated by TCRdb to the mid-2010s). The library came from 5' RACE. The run used an Illumina HiSeq 2000. TCRdb itself trimmed the public reads at Q25 with fastp, ran MiXCR and retained productive beta chains. Identical CDR3 proteins give one entry, which carries the most common genes and DNA. The sample table holds approximately 680,000 distinct CDR3 sequences, of which about 7% were seen once. The ten largest clones represent roughly 1.5% of the sample. In addition, the sample was reused for a study of yellow fever vaccine responses in identical twins.

The sample consisted of PBMCs. The source of these receptors is a young woman in good health.

The V and J genes are TRBV2 and TRBJ2-7, with 10 bases aligning to TRBD2. J was trimmed by 2 bases and V by 4 bases; bases with no gene match: 2. This CDR3 contains 14 residues. Germline CDR1 and CDR2: SNHLY and FYNNEI. The CDR3 sequence is CASSVLAGTYEQYF. CDR3 nucleotide sequence: TGTGCCAGCAGTGTACTAGCGGGAACCTACGAGCAGTACTTC. The full variable domain, completed using reference TRBV2 and TRBJ2-7, is EPEVTQTPSHQVTQMGQEVILRCVPISNHLYFYWYRQILGQKVEFLVSFYNNEISEKSEIFDDQFSVERPDGSNFTLKIRSTKLEDSAMYFCASSVLAGTYEQYFGPGTRLTVT.

This clonotype appeared a few times. J is TRBJ2-1 and V is TRBV18, with D possibly being TRBD1 (6 bases). Trimming removed 1 base from V and 8 bases from J, with 18 bases in between. CDR3 length: 16 residues. Germline CDR1 is KGHSH and CDR2 is LQKENI. The DNA of the CDR3 is TGTGCCAGCTCACCACGCAGGGGCAGATATACGGATGAGCAGTTCTTC. Protein product: CASSPRRGRYTDEQFF.

Here the CDR3 reads CASSLLAGAQNTGELFF. The CDR3 DNA is TGTGCCAGCAGCTTACTCGCGGGAGCCCAGAACACCGGGGAGCTGTTTTTT. The chain joins TRBV7-8 to TRBJ2-2, with TRBD2 identical over 7 bases. Germline CDR1 SGHVS, CDR2 FQNEAQ. The CDR3 is 17 amino acids. V dropped 2 bases and J dropped 1; count of bases not matched to a gene: 7.

This clonotype was seen ten or more times. This chain links TRBV20-1 with TRBJ1-5; 8 bases fit TRBD1. V lost 6 bases to trimming and J lost 2 bases; unmatched junction nucleotides: 9. CDR1 and CDR2 from the germline V gene are DFQATT and SNEGSKA (reference sequence). This CDR3 is built from 15 residues. CDR3 loop: CSAQDREVGNQPQHF. CDR3 nucleotides: TGCAGTGCACAGGACAGGGAGGTGGGCAATCAGCCCCAGCATTTT.

This clonotype appeared many times. The chain has TRBV21-1 and TRBJ1-2; the D segment call TRBD1 is taken from the table without a DNA check. TRBV21-1 is termed a pseudogene. The CDR3 runs to 12 residues. CDR3 nucleotide sequence: TGTGCCAGCAGCCGAGGGGGGGCGTGCTACACCTTC. Its protein is CASSRGGACYTF.

The chain joins TRBV5-1 to TRBJ2-1; possibly TRBD2 for D (5 bases). The germline gives CDR1 SGHRS, CDR2 YFSETQ. V was shortened by 6 bases and J by 0 bases, with 13 bases between the two germline ends. This CDR3 contains 15 residues. CDR3 residues: CASTQNAGSYNEQFF. DNA of the CDR3: TGCGCCAGCACCCAGAACGCGGGCTCCTACAATGAGCAGTTCTTC.